These T cell receptor beta chains were read from a single sample in a study of blood T cells in healthy people across ages. A single record per CDR3 protein comes from TCRdb applying MiXCR to the 5' RACE reads. The data hold roughly 800,000 distinct CDR3 sequences, with about 26% observed a single time. The same specimen was also included in a second study, on T cells of mothers and their children.

The sequenced material came from blood. All receptors come from a boy aged 5-17 years in good health. Both conserved end residues are part of each CDR3. Fields, in order: J gene, D gene, clone size, V gene, CDR3 DNA, CDR3 protein. A D gene is named only where the DNA matches it firmly. Not all rows give a size; the values are once, few, many and, for expanded clones, a class.

j_call: TRBJ2-6; d_call: TRBD2; clone_size: NA; v_call: TRBV10-3; cdr3_nt: TGTGCCATCAGCCTGGGGCAGGGACTAACCGGGGCCAACGTCCTGACTTTC; cdr3_aa: CAISLGQGLTGANVLTF
j_call: TRBJ2-5; d_call: TRBD1; clone_size: NA; v_call: TRBV28; cdr3_nt: TGTGCCAGCAGTTTAAGACAGGGGACAAATGGGGAGACCCAGTACTTC; cdr3_aa: CASSLRQGTNGETQYF
j_call: TRBJ1-1; d_call: TRBD1; clone_size: few; v_call: TRBV9; cdr3_nt: TGTGCCAGCAGCGTAACAGGGGGGCTCACTGAAGCTTTCTTT; cdr3_aa: CASSVTGGLTEAFF
j_call: TRBJ2-5; d_call: TRBD2; clone_size: few; v_call: TRBV4-1; cdr3_nt: TGCACCAGCAGCCAAGGAAACCTCGGGACTAGCGGCGAGACCCAGTACTTC; cdr3_aa: CTSSQGNLGTSGETQYF
j_call: TRBJ1-3; d_call: NA; clone_size: NA; v_call: TRBV7-6; cdr3_nt: TGTGCCAGCAGCTTTCCGACGGGTACCGCTCCTGGAAACACCATATATTTT; cdr3_aa: CASSFPTGTAPGNTIYF
j_call: TRBJ2-7; d_call: NA; clone_size: NA; v_call: TRBV12-3/TRBV12-4; cdr3_nt: TGTGCCAGCAGGGCCAGGGAAGACGAGCAGTACTTC; cdr3_aa: CASRAREDEQYF
j_call: TRBJ1-4; d_call: NA; clone_size: NA; v_call: TRBV29-1; cdr3_nt: TGCAGCGTTGAAGAGGGGGGATCTGAAAAACTGTTTTTT; cdr3_aa: CSVEEGGSEKLFF
j_call: TRBJ1-1; d_call: TRBD1; clone_size: NA; v_call: TRBV6-5; cdr3_nt: TGTGCCAGCAGTCTCCCTGGACAGGGGTCTGAAGCTTTCTTT; cdr3_aa: CASSLPGQGSEAFF
j_call: TRBJ2-7; d_call: NA; clone_size: few; v_call: TRBV7-9; cdr3_nt: TGTGCCAGCAGCTCTAGGGACATCTCCTACGAGCAGTACTTC; cdr3_aa: CASSSRDISYEQYF
j_call: TRBJ1-1; d_call: NA; clone_size: NA; v_call: TRBV12-3/TRBV12-4; cdr3_nt: TGTGCCAGCAGTCTCAGGGGAGAGGGGAACACTGAAGCTTTCTTT; cdr3_aa: CASSLRGEGNTEAFF